This T cell receptor beta chain was recovered during a study of blood T cell repertoires in COVID-19. Study-level background: T cells, B-cell-depleted T cells, or PBMCs provided the cDNA or gDNA that served as material.

The germline V and J ends were trimmed by 1 base and 7 bases, with 14 bases remaining between them. CDR3 size: 16 residues. Germline values: CDR1 SGHTA, CDR2 FQGNSA. TCRdb's table, derived via immunoSEQ multiplex PCR, lists solely in-frame clones and lacks some. The sample lists approximately 100,000 clones, approximately 81% seen once, with about 14% in the top ten. This clone was recorded a few times. This chain joins TRBV7-2 and TRBJ1-6; D is possibly TRBD1 (5 bases). The sequenced material came from peripheral blood. This clonotype was obtained from a woman aged 65 to 85 with acute or convalescent COVID-19. The CDR3 here is CASSLGRGGQNSPLHF. CDR3 in DNA: TGTGCCAGCAGCTTAGGGCGAGGTGGACAAAATTCACCCCTCCACTTT.